A selection of T cell receptor beta chains follows, all from one sample in a study of OX40 agonist ivuxolimab in advanced cancers. The method was immunoSEQ multiplex PCR; TCRdb's version includes in-frame clones alone and lacks a portion of them. The profile covers roughly 60,000 clones, with 80% to 90% appearing a single time and nearly 0.9% taken by the ten largest. The sequenced sample was CD4+ or CD8+ T cells sorted from blood, obtained in a trial of the OX40 agonist ivuxolimab. The origin of the receptors is an adult with an advanced solid tumor such as melanoma, head and neck, liver or kidney cancer. CDR3s include the opening cysteine and the closing phenylalanine or tryptophan. D genes are given only for firm matches. Clone size is shown for a subset of rows, as once, few, many or a class of expanded clone.

>TRBV11-2|-|-|TRBJ2-2
TGTGCCAGCACCGAGGGGGTGAGGTCCGGGGAGCTGTTTTTT
CASTEGVRSGELFF
>TRBV9|-|TRBD1|TRBJ2-7
TGTGCCAGCAGCCCCACCGGACAGGGTGGGGCCTACGAGCAGTACTTC
CASSPTGQGGAYEQYF
>TRBV13|-|-|TRBJ2-7
TGTGCCAGCAGCTTCCAAAAGTCCTACGAGCAGTACTTC
CASSFQKSYEQYF
>TRBV29-1|-|-|TRBJ2-3
TGCAGCGTTGTCAGAGGGGTCCCAGATACGCAGTATTTT
CSVVRGVPDTQYF
>TRBV5-6|-|-|TRBJ2-5
TGTGCCAGCAGCTTGGGGGGTTCTTTTGAGACCCAGTACTTC
CASSLGGSFETQYF
>TRBV9|once|-|TRBJ2-1
TGTGCCAGCAACCCGGGACCCCTCAAAGAGCAGTTCTTC
CASNPGPLKEQFF
>TRBV7-8|-|-|TRBJ2-1
TGTGCCTCGGGGGCCTACAATGAGCAGTTCTTC
CASGAYNEQFF
>TRBV16|-|-|TRBJ1-5
TGTGCCAGCAGCCAATTAAGAGGCGCTCAGCCCCAGCATTTT
CASSQLRGAQPQHF
>TRBV4-1|few|-|TRBJ1-1
TGCGCCAGCAGGCAAGCTACAGGTTCAGTATTGTCAAACACTGAAGCTTTCTTT
CASRQATGSVLSNTEAFF
>TRBV19|-|-|TRBJ1-5
TGTGCCAGTAGTTCCCACAGGGTGGTGACGCATTTT
CASSSHRVVTHF
>TRBV5-6|-|-|TRBJ2-7
TGTGCCAGCAGCCCCGGGACCGAGCTAAAGCAGTACTTC
CASSPGTELKQYF
>TRBV29-1|-|TRBD1|TRBJ1-1
TGCAGCGTTGAAGGGACAGGAAATTCTGAAGCTTTCTTT
CSVEGTGNSEAFF
>TRBV14|-|TRBD1|TRBJ1-1
TGTGCCAGCAGCGCTACAGGGGCCCCTTACGAAGCTTTCTTT
CASSATGAPYEAFF
>TRBV6-5|-|TRBD2|TRBJ2-1
TGTGCCAGCAGGCTAGCGGGGGGGCCTGGTGAGCAGTTCTTC
CASRLAGGPGEQFF
>TRBV19|-|-|TRBJ1-5
TGTGCCAGTAGCCCAAGATTTACAGAACCGCCCCAGCATTTT
CASSPRFTEPPQHF
>TRBV6-6|-|TRBD2|TRBJ2-5
TGTGCCAGCAGCCATGGGACTAGCGGAGAGACCCAGTACTTC
CASSHGTSGETQYF
>TRBV4-2|-|-|TRBJ1-1
TGTGCCAGCAGCCACAGACAGCTTGAAGCTTTCTTT
CASSHRQLEAFF
>TRBV19|-|TRBD2|TRBJ2-1
TGTGCCAGTAGTCCCAATTTGGGGGGAGGGCCGACCTACAATGAGCAGTTCTTC
CASSPNLGGGPTYNEQFF
>TRBV2|-|TRBD1|TRBJ2-7
TGTGCCAGCAGAGGGACAGGGGGACCTTCCTACGAGCAGTACTTC
CASRGTGGPSYEQYF
>TRBV5-5|once|TRBD2|TRBJ2-3
TGTGCCAGCAGCTTGAGTCTAGCGGGGAGGGATACGCAGTATTTT
CASSLSLAGRDTQYF
>TRBV6-5|-|TRBD1|TRBJ1-1
TGTGCCAGCAGGCCCGACAGGGGTGAAGCTTTCTTT
CASRPDRGEAFF
>TRBV29-1|-|TRBD1|TRBJ1-1
TGCAGCGTTGAAGTGCAGGGGGCGTACACTGAAGCTTTCTTT
CSVEVQGAYTEAFF
>TRBV5-1|-|TRBD2|TRBJ2-1
TGCGCCAGCAGCTGGGGTGCGTCGGGGGGCAATGAGCAGTTCTTC
CASSWGASGGNEQFF
>TRBV23-1|once|-|TRBJ2-7
TGCGCCAGCAGTCATGGAACCGGGACAGGGGCTAGCGGGAGACAACCCTACGAGCAGTACTTC
CASSHGTGTGASGRQPYEQYF
>TRBV4-1|-|-|TRBJ1-2
TGCGCCAGCAGCCAAGAATCCGTGGGGGGCTACACCTTC
CASSQESVGGYTF
>TRBV5-4|-|-|TRBJ1-2
TGTGCCAGCAGGGTCACAGGGAACTATGGCTACACCTTC
CASRVTGNYGYTF
>TRBV5-1|-|TRBD2|TRBJ2-2
TGCGCCAGCAGCTCCGGGCTGGCTAGCGGGAGCGTTGCCGGGGAGCTGTTTTTT
CASSSGLASGSVAGELFF
>TRBV28|-|TRBD1|TRBJ2-7
TGTGCCAGCAGGAAACAGGGGGTTAAACCCGAGCAGTACTTC
CASRKQGVKPEQYF
>TRBV6-1|-|-|TRBJ2-1
TGTGCCAGCACTCCCCCAGGGTCCAATGAGCAGTTCTTC
CASTPPGSNEQFF
>TRBV5-1|-|TRBD1|TRBJ2-3
TGCGCCAGCAGCATTGGACAGGGTGGTTCTACAGATACGCAGTATTTT
CASSIGQGGSTDTQYF
>TRBV10-3|-|-|TRBJ1-6
TGTGCCATCACTAGCGGCCGCAATTCACCCCTCCACTTT
CAITSGRNSPLHF
>TRBV11-2|-|TRBD1|TRBJ1-1
TGTGCCAGCAGCCTAGGCGGGACAGGGATAACTGAAGCTTTCTTT
CASSLGGTGITEAFF
>TRBV15|-|TRBD2|TRBJ2-2
TGTGCCACCAGGACTAGCGGCCGAACCGGGGAGCTGTTTTTT
CATRTSGRTGELFF
>TRBV9|-|-|TRBJ1-4
TGTGCCAGCAGCGTAGGGCAGGGCTTTAATGAAAAACTGTTTTTT
CASSVGQGFNEKLFF
>TRBV2|-|-|TRBJ1-1
TGTGCCAGCGAGGAGGACAGAAACACTGAAGCTTTCTTT
CASEEDRNTEAFF
>TRBV5-6|few|-|TRBJ1-1
TGTGCCAGCATTCTGAGGACCTTGAACACTGAAGCTTTCTTT
CASILRTLNTEAFF
>TRBV10-3|-|TRBD2|TRBJ2-1
TGTGCCATCCAAACGTCGGGGGGGCGATCCTACAATGAGCAGTTCTTC
CAIQTSGGRSYNEQFF
>TRBV10-3|-|TRBD1|TRBJ2-1
TGTGCCATCGGGACAGGCTCCTACAATGAGCAGTTCTTC
CAIGTGSYNEQFF
>TRBV28|-|TRBD1|TRBJ1-5
TGTGCCAGCAGGTTTTTCGCCGGGACAGGGGGCGGTCAGCCCCAGCATTTT
CASRFFAGTGGGQPQHF
>TRBV28|-|-|TRBJ1-6
TGTGCCAGCAGTCCAAGTCGTGGGTCGAATTCACCCCTCCACTTT
CASSPSRGSNSPLHF
>TRBV11-3|-|-|TRBJ2-3
TGTGCCACCTCCACAGGGCCGGCAGATACGCAGTATTTT
CATSTGPADTQYF
>TRBV23-1|-|-|TRBJ2-5
TGCGCCCCGCTCTGGTGGAAGACCCAGTACTTC
CAPLWWKTQYF
>TRBV5-1|-|TRBD1|TRBJ2-2
TGCGCCAGCAGCTTGTTAGGACAGGGGGCAACCGGGGAGCTGTTTTTT
CASSLLGQGATGELFF
>TRBV5-1|-|-|TRBJ1-4
TGCGCCAGCAGCCCCGAGCCTGCAACTAATGAAAAACTGTTTTTT
CASSPEPATNEKLFF
>TRBV7-3|-|-|TRBJ1-1
TGTGCCAGCAGCTTCGACAGATGGAACACTGAAGCTTTCTTT
CASSFDRWNTEAFF
>TRBV2|-|-|TRBJ1-2
TGTGCCAGCAGTTACGAGGGCTCCCTCCGTGGCACCTTC
CASSYEGSLRGTF
>TRBV11-1|-|TRBD1|TRBJ1-6
TGTGCCAGCAGCTTCGGGACAGGGAAAAATTCACCCCTCCACTTT
CASSFGTGKNSPLHF
>TRBV9|-|-|TRBJ2-5
TGTGCCAGCAGCGTATCGGCCTCGGGGGAGACCCAGTACTTC
CASSVSASGETQYF
>TRBV4-1|-|-|TRBJ2-2
TGCGCCAGCAGCTCACAGATAGGGGCAGGGGCCACCGGGGAGCTGTTTTTT
CASSSQIGAGATGELFF
>TRBV14|-|-|TRBJ2-1
TGTGCCAGCAGCCATGACCTCAGGGGTGAGCAGTTCTTC
CASSHDLRGEQFF